Listed below are T cell receptor beta chains from one sample, sequenced in a study of cytotoxic CD8 clonotypes in ibrutinib-treated CLL. This table comes from immunoSEQ multiplex PCR, and its TCRdb copy is limited to in-frame clones, with some not included. The table shows roughly 200,000 clones, with about four fifths occurring only once. This material consisted of PBMCs, taken after 12 months of ibrutinib treatment. The receptors shown here come from a human donor with chronic lymphocytic leukemia. Each CDR3 is given with its conserved first and last residue. A D gene is named only where the DNA matches it firmly. Size is stated for part of the rows, as once, few or many counts, or as a class when the clone is expanded.

size | J | V | D | DNA | CDR3
few | TRBJ1-2 | TRBV18 | NA | TGTGCCAGCTCACCAACCCCACGAGGGATTGAAGGCTACACCTTC | CASSPTPRGIEGYTF
NA | TRBJ1-1 | TRBV6-4 | NA | TGTGCCAGCAGTGACTGGGGTCCCGAAGCTTTCTTT | CASSDWGPEAFF
NA | TRBJ2-5 | TRBV9 | NA | TGTGCCAGCAGCGTAGCTCCCGACAGACTTGAGACCCAGTACTTC | CASSVAPDRLETQYF
few | TRBJ1-5 | TRBV7-6 | NA | TGTGCCAGCAGCGCGGGAGTAGGCAATCAGCCCCAGCATTTT | CASSAGVGNQPQHF
NA | TRBJ2-3 | TRBV7-8 | NA | TGTGCCAGCAGCTTCTCGGGTACGGGCACAGATACGCAGTATTTT | CASSFSGTGTDTQYF
NA | TRBJ2-5 | TRBV27 | NA | TGTGCCAGCAGGTTGATTGGGACAAAAGAGACCCAGTACTTC | CASRLIGTKETQYF
NA | TRBJ2-7 | TRBV18 | NA | TGTGCCAGCTCATCGGCGGGACAGAACTACGAGCAGTACTTC | CASSSAGQNYEQYF
NA | TRBJ2-5 | TRBV6-1 | TRBD1 | TGTGCCAGCCTCTCACAGGGGGAGAACGGGGAGACCCAGTACTTC | CASLSQGENGETQYF
NA | TRBJ2-7 | TRBV11-2 | NA | TGTGCCAGCAGCTTGAGTAGGACAGTCGAGCAGTACTTC | CASSLSRTVEQYF
NA | TRBJ1-2 | TRBV6-5 | NA | TGTGCCAGCACCCCAGGTGGCGGCGACTATGGCTACACCTTC | CASTPGGGDYGYTF
few | TRBJ2-3 | TRBV19 | TRBD2 | TGTGCCAGTAGTAAGAGGAGCGGGAGGACAGATACGCAGTATTTT | CASSKRSGRTDTQYF
once | TRBJ2-7 | TRBV2 | TRBD2 | TGTGCCAGCAGTGAGGAACTAGCGGAGACCTACGAGCAGTACTTC | CASSEELAETYEQYF
NA | TRBJ2-7 | TRBV5-1 | NA | TGCGCCAGCAGCTTGGGACGGGCGATCTTGGACGAGCAGTACTTC | CASSLGRAILDEQYF
NA | TRBJ2-7 | TRBV7-2 | NA | TGTGCCAGCAGCCCCCGGGGGGCCACCTCCTACGAGCAGTACTTC | CASSPRGATSYEQYF
NA | TRBJ2-5 | TRBV6-1 | NA | TGTGCCAGCAGTGAATTTGGAGGGACCCAGTACTTC | CASSEFGGTQYF
NA | TRBJ1-3 | TRBV27 | NA | TGTGCCAGCAGTTTGGGGAGGGCGAGCTCTGGAAACACCATATATTTT | CASSLGRASSGNTIYF
NA | TRBJ1-2 | TRBV2 | NA | TGTGCCAGCAGTGCTAGGTGGGGGGCGGACTATGGCTACACCTTC | CASSARWGADYGYTF
NA | TRBJ2-1 | TRBV7-9 | NA | TGTGCCAGCAGCGACAAGTCCGGGGGACCCAATGAGCAGTTCTTC | CASSDKSGGPNEQFF
NA | TRBJ2-7 | TRBV4-2 | TRBD1 | TGTGCCAGCAGCCCCGGACAGGGGGCTTCCTACGAGCAGTACTTC | CASSPGQGASYEQYF
NA | TRBJ2-7 | TRBV5-1 | NA | TGCGCCAGCAGCGAGGACGGTACCTACGAGCAGTACTTC | CASSEDGTYEQYF
NA | TRBJ2-2 | TRBV4-1 | NA | TGCGCCAGCAGCCAAGGGGGGGACCCGGGGGAAACCGGGGAGCTGTTTTTT | CASSQGGDPGETGELFF
NA | TRBJ1-3 | TRBV18 | NA | TGTGCCAGCTCACCCTACGACAGCAGCTCTGGAAACACCATATATTTT | CASSPYDSSSGNTIYF
NA | TRBJ2-2 | TRBV5-1 | TRBD2 | TGCGCCAGCAGGCTAGCGGGAGTTACCGGGGAGCTGTTTTTT | CASRLAGVTGELFF
NA | TRBJ2-3 | TRBV11-2 | NA | TGTGCCAGCAGCTTAGCGGGCCGAGCGGACACAGATACGCAGTATTTT | CASSLAGRADTDTQYF
NA | TRBJ1-2 | TRBV19 | NA | TGTGCCAGTAGTCCCGCCTCGACAGCTAACTATGGCTACACCTTC | CASSPASTANYGYTF
NA | TRBJ2-3 | TRBV6-6 | TRBD2 | TGTGCCAGCAGTACTAGCGGGAGTCCAGATACGCAGTATTTT | CASSTSGSPDTQYF
NA | TRBJ1-2 | TRBV27 | TRBD1 | TGTGCCAGCAGGGGACAGGGGAGGGGTTTTGGCTACACCTTC | CASRGQGRGFGYTF
once | TRBJ2-7 | TRBV5-6 | NA | TGTGCCAGCAGCTTGGGAAGCGATTACGAGCAGTACTTC | CASSLGSDYEQYF
NA | TRBJ2-3 | TRBV18 | TRBD1 | TGTGCCAGCTCAAGACAGGGGGTCCCAGATACGCAGTATTTT | CASSRQGVPDTQYF
NA | TRBJ2-3 | TRBV6-6 | TRBD2 | TGTGCCAGCAACTCCGGGGGGGCCGTCACAGATACGCAGTATTTT | CASNSGGAVTDTQYF
NA | TRBJ2-7 | TRBV4-1 | TRBD2 | TGCGCCAGCAGTCAAGCACTAGCGGGGTACTACGAGCAGTACTTC | CASSQALAGYYEQYF
few | TRBJ1-5 | TRBV6-6 | TRBD1 | TGTGCCAGCAGACAGGGGGCATGGAGCAATCAGCCCCAGCATTTT | CASRQGAWSNQPQHF
few | TRBJ1-1 | TRBV18 | NA | TGTGCCAGCTCACCATCCCTGAACACTGAAGCTTTCTTT | CASSPSLNTEAFF
NA | TRBJ1-4 | TRBV9 | TRBD1 | TGTGCCAGCAGCGTAGGGGACAGGGCCCCCCGAGGGGAAAAACTGTTTTTT | CASSVGDRAPRGEKLFF
few | TRBJ1-1 | TRBV19 | NA | TGTGCCAGTAGTTATTGGTTAGCCGGGGCGGACACTGAAGCTTTCTTT | CASSYWLAGADTEAFF
NA | TRBJ2-5 | TRBV4-1 | NA | TGCGCCAGCAGCCACCCACAAGAGACCCAGTACTTC | CASSHPQETQYF
NA | TRBJ1-4 | TRBV6-5 | NA | TGTGCCAGCAAGGGGGACAATCCGCCGGAAAAACTGTTTTTT | CASKGDNPPEKLFF
NA | TRBJ1-1 | TRBV29-1 | TRBD1 | TGCAGCGTTGACCCTACCCGGTTACAGGGGAAGAACACTGAAGCTTTCTTT | CSVDPTRLQGKNTEAFF
many | TRBJ1-2 | TRBV19 | NA | TGTGCCAGTACGTCCGTACCCTACAACGCTTATGGCTACACCTTC | CASTSVPYNAYGYTF
NA | TRBJ1-1 | TRBV10-3 | NA | TGTGCCATCGGGCGGGAACAGGGCGAAGCTTTCTTT | CAIGREQGEAFF
NA | TRBJ1-4 | TRBV23-1 | NA | TGCGCCAGCAGTCAATTGTGGGCAGGAACTAATGAAAAACTGTTTTTT | CASSQLWAGTNEKLFF
NA | TRBJ1-3 | TRBV7-6 | NA | TGTGCCAGCAGCTTAGAACTAGTCGTGAACTCTGGAAACACCATATATTTT | CASSLELVVNSGNTIYF
NA | TRBJ1-2 | TRBV19 | TRBD1 | TGTGCCAGTATCGGCCCCGGGACAGGGAGTGGCTACACCTTC | CASIGPGTGSGYTF
NA | TRBJ2-2 | TRBV19 | TRBD2 | TGTGCCACCCTAGCGGGAGGAATCACCGGGGAGCTGTTTTTT | CATLAGGITGELFF
few | TRBJ2-3 | TRBV6-6 | NA | TGTGCCAGCAGTTCCTACACAGATACGCAGTATTTT | CASSSYTDTQYF
NA | TRBJ2-1 | TRBV5-1 | TRBD2 | TGCGCCAGCAGCTTGGAGGGGACTAGCGGGGCCGACAATGAGCAGTTCTTC | CASSLEGTSGADNEQFF
NA | TRBJ2-7 | TRBV27 | TRBD1 | TGTGCCAGCAAGAAGACAGGGGGCGGGTACGAGCAGTACTTC | CASKKTGGGYEQYF
NA | TRBJ1-3 | TRBV6-1 | NA | TGTGCCAGCAGTGAAGCCCTTGGACACTCTGGAAACACCATATATTTT | CASSEALGHSGNTIYF
NA | TRBJ2-1 | TRBV18 | TRBD1 | TGTGCCAGCTCACCCAGACAGGGTGGCTACAATGAGCAGTTCTTC | CASSPRQGGYNEQFF